This T cell receptor (beta chain) originates from a study of OX40 agonist ivuxolimab in advanced cancers. General study results and limits: At doses 0.1 to 3.0 mg/kg, CD4+ and CD8+ clones expanded. Antigen specificity remained undetermined for the expanded peripheral T cells. The mean number of expanded clones was higher in CD8+ T cells than in CD4+.

Using immunoSEQ multiplex PCR, the repertoire was profiled, and TCRdb retains in-frame clones only, with some absent. The table records tens of thousands of clones, 80% to 90% of them present only once. Worth noting for this clone: The antigen remains unidentified.

Germline loops: CDR1 SGHDN, CDR2 FVKESK. The CDR3 spans 18 residues. V dropped 3 bases and J dropped 3; count of bases not matched to a gene: 12. The chain is built from TRBV14 and TRBJ1-4; 8 nucleotides line up with TRBD1. This TCR was sampled from an adult with an advanced solid tumor such as melanoma, head and neck, liver or kidney cancer. The sample was CD4+ or CD8+ T cells sorted from blood, taken in a trial of the OX40 agonist ivuxolimab. Here the CDR3 reads CASSHMFRGQGSNEKLFF. The CDR3, as DNA: TGTGCCAGCAGCCATATGTTCCGAGGACAGGGCTCTAATGAAAAACTGTTTTTT.